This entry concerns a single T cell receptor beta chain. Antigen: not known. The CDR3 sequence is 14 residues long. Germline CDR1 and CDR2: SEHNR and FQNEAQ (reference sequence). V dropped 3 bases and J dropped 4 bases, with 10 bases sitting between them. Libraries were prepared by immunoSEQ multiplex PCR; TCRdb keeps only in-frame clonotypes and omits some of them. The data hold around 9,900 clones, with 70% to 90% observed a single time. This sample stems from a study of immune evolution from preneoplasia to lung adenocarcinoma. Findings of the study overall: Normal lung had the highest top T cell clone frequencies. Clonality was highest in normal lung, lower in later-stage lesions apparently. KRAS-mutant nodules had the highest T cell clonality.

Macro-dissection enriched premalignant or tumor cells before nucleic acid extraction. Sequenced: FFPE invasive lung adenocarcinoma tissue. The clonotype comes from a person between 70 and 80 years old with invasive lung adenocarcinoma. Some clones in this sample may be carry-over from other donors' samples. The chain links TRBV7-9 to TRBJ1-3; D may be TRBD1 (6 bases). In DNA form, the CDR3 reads TGTGCCAGCAGCTTCTCAGGGGACGGAAACACCATATATTTT. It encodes CASSFSGDGNTIYF.